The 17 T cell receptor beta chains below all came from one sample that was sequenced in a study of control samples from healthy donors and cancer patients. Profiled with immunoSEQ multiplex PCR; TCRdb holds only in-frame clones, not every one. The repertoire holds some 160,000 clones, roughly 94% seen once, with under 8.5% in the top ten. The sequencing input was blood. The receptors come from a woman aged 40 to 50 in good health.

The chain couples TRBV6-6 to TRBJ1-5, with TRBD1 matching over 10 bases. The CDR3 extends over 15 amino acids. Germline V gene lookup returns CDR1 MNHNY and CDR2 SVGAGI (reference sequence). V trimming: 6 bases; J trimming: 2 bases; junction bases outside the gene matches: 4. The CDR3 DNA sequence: TGTGCCAGCAGGCGGGACAGGGGTGGCAATCAGCCCCAGCATTTT. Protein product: CASRRDRGGNQPQHF.

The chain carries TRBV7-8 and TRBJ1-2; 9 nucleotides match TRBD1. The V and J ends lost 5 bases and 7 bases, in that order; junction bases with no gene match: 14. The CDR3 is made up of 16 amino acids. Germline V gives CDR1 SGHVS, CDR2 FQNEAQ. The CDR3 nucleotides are TGTGCCAGCAGCGATGAGACAGGGGGAGTTCTTCGTGGCTACACCTTC. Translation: CASSDETGGVLRGYTF. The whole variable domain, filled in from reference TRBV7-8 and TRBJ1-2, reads GAGVSQSPRYKVAKRGQDVALRCDPISGHVSLFWYQQALGQGPEFLTYFQNEAQLDKSGLPSDRFFAERPEGSVSTLKIQRTQQEDSAVYLCASSDETGGVLRGYTFGSGTRLTVV.

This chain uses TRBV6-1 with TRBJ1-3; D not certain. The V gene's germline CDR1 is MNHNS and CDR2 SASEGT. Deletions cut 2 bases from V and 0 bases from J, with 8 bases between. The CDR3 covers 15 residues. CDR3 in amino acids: CASSEYGSSGNTIYF. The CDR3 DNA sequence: TGTGCCAGCAGTGAATACGGGAGCTCTGGAAACACCATATATTTT.

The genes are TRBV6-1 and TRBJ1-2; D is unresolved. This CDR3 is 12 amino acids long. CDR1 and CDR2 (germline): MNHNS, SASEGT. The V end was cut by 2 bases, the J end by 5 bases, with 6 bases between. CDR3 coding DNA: TGTGCCAGCAGTGAATCAACTTATGGCTACACCTTC. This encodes CASSESTYGYTF.

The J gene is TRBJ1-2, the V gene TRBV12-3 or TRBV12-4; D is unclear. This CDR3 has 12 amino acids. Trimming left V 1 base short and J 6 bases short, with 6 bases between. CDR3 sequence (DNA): TGTGCCAGCAGTTTAGTTCCCAATGGCTACACCTTC. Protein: CASSLVPNGYTF.

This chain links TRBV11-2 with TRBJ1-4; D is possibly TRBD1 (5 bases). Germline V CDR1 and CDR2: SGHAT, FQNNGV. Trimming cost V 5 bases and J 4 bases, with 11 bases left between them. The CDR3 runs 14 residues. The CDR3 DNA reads TGTGCCAGCAGCCACAGGCCCCTTAATGAAAAACTGTTTTTT. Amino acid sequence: CASSHRPLNEKLFF.

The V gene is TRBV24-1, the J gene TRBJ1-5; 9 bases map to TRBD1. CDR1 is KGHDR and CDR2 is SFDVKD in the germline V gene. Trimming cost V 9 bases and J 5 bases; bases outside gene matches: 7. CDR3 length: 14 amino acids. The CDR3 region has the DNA TGTGCCACCCGGACAGGGGAAGGGCATCAGCCCCAGCATTTT. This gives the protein CATRTGEGHQPQHF.

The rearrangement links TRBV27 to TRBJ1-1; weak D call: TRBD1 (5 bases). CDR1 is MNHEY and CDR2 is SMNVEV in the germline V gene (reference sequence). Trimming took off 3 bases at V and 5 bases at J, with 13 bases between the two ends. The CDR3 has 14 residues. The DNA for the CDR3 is TGTGCCAGCAGTTTCCTCGACGCAGGGACTGAAGCTTTCTTT. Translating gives CASSFLDAGTEAFF.

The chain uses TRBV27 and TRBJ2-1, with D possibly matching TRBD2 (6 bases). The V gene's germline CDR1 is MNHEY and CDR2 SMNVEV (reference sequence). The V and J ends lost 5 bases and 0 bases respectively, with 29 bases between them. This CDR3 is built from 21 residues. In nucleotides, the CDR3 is TGTGCCAGCAGTGTGACCGGGAGACTAGTTCAATGGCCTAGCTCCTACAATGAGCAGTTCTTC. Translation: CASSVTGRLVQWPSSYNEQFF.

Here the CDR3 DNA reads TGCGCCAGCAGCCAAGATTGGGCTAGCGGCTCCTACGAGCAGTACTTC. Its protein product is CASSQDWASGSYEQYF. The chain uses TRBV4-3 and TRBJ2-7; TRBD2 aligns across 7 bases. Unmatched junction bases numbered 5, after V lost 0 bases and J lost 0 bases. Germline V gives CDR1 LGHNA, CDR2 YSLEER. The CDR3 totals 16 residues.

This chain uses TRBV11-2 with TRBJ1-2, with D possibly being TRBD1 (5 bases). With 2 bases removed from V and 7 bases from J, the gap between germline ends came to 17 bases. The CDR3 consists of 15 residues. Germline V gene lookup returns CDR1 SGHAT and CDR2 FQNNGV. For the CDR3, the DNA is TGTGCCAGCAGCTTAAGGCCTCCCCCCGGGGGTGGCTACACCTTC. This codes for CASSLRPPPGGGYTF.

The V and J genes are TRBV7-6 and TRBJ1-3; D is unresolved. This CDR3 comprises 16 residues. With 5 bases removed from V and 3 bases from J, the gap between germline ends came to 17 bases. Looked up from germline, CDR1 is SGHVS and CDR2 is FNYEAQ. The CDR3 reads CASSLVEGVGGNTIYF. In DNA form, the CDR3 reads TGTGCCAGCAGCCTCGTGGAGGGAGTAGGTGGAAACACCATATATTTT.

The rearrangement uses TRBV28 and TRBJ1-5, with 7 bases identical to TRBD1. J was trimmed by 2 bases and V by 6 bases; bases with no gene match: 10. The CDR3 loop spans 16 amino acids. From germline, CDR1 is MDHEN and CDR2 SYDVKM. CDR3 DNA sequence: TGTGCCAGCAGCACCAACCAGGGGGTGCGCAATCAGCCCCAGCATTTT. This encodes CASSTNQGVRNQPQHF.

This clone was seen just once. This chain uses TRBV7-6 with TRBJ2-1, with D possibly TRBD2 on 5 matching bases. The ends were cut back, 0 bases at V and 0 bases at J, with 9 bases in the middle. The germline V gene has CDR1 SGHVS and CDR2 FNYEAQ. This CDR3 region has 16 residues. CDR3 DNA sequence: TGTGCCAGCAGCTTAGCGGCGGGTAGCTCCTACAATGAGCAGTTCTTC. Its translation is CASSLAAGSSYNEQFF.

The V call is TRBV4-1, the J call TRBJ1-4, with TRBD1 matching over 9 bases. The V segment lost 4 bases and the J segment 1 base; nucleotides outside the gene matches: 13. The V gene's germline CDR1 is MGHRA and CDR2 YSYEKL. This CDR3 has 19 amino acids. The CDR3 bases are TGCGCCAGCAGCCGACATCCGGGACAGGGATATATAACTAATGAAAAACTGTTTTTT. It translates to CASSRHPGQGYITNEKLFF.

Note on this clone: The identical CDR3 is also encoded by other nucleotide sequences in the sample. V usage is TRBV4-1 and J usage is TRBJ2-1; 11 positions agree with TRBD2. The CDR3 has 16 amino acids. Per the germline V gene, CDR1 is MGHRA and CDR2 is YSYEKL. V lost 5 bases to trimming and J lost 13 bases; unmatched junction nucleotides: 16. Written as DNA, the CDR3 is TGCGCCAGCAGCTCCCGACTAGCGGGGACTAAAGGGGTACAGTTCTTC. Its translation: CASSSRLAGTKGVQFF.

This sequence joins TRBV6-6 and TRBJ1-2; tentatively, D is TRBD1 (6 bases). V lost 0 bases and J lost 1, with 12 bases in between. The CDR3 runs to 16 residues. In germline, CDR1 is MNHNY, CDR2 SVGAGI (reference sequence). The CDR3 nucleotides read TGTGCCAGCAGTTACTCAGGAACAGGGAGTAACTATGGCTACACCTTC. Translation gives CASSYSGTGSNYGYTF.